The 25 T cell receptor beta chains below were found in one sample sequenced in a study of glioma-infiltrating T cells. Amplification of TCR alpha and beta CDR3 regions from RNA used iRepertoire nested multiplex PCR. Each CDR3 protein is one row after TCRdb ran MiXCR on the multiplex PCR reads. This sample has a few hundred thousand distinct CDR3 sequences, with around 38% found just once. Input material: glioma tissue, nonneoplastic brain tissue, or PBMCs (not recorded which). These receptor sequences come from a human donor with low-grade glioma or glioblastoma, undergoing nonglioma brain surgery, or in good health (not recorded which).

This clonotype was counted a few times. The rearrangement joins TRBV19 to TRBJ1-5; TRBD1 matches 8 bases. V lost 5 bases and J lost 7; bases outside the gene matches: 4. Germline CDR1 LNHDA, CDR2 SQIVND (reference sequence). The CDR3 spans 13 residues. The CDR3 nucleotides are TGTGCCAGTAGTCGACAGGGGTGGCAGCCCCAGCATTTT. It encodes CASSRQGWQPQHF. The whole variable domain, remainder taken from reference TRBV19 and TRBJ1-5, is DGGITQSPKYLFRKEGQNVTLSCEQNLNHDAMYWYRQDPGQGLRLIYYSQIVNDFQKGDIAEGYSVSREKKESFPLTVTSAQKNPTAFYLCASSRQGWQPQHFGDGTRLSIL.

This clonotype was detected ten times or more. The V gene is TRBV7-2, the J gene TRBJ2-3, with 9 bases identical to TRBD2. The CDR3 extends over 15 amino acids. Losses at the gene ends were 7 bases for V and 2 bases for J; bases not matched to a gene: 7. CDR1 is SGHTA and CDR2 is FQGNSA in the germline V gene. The CDR3 DNA reads TGTGCCAGCACCAAACCGGGACTAGCCACAGATACGCAGTATTTT. The encoded protein is CASTKPGLATDTQYF. The variable domain in full, completed from reference TRBV7-2 and TRBJ2-3, reads GAGVSQSPSNKVTEKGKDVELRCDPISGHTALYWYRQSLGQGLEFLIYFQGNSAPDKSGLPSDRFSAERTGGSVSTLTIQRTQQEDSAVYLCASTKPGLATDTQYFGPGTRLTVL.

A note on this clonotype: This sequence may be a read error, since a much larger clone differs from it by one base. The rearrangement joins TRBV20-1 to TRBJ2-7; 8 nucleotides line up with TRBD1. V lost 1 base to trimming and J lost 0 bases; unmatched junction nucleotides: 5. Per the germline V gene, CDR1 is DFQATT and CDR2 is SNEGSKA (reference sequence). This CDR3 is 15 amino acids long. The CDR3 sequence is CSARGGTGSSYEQYF. The CDR3 nucleotides read TGCAGTGCTAGAGGTGGGACAGGTAGCTCCTACGAGCAGTACTTC.

This chain links TRBV15 with TRBJ1-1, with D possibly TRBD1 on 6 matching bases. The CDR3 sequence is 17 residues long. Germline V gene data show CDR1 as LNHNV and CDR2 as YYDKDF (reference sequence). V was clipped by 0 bases and J by 0 bases, with 14 bases between them. The CDR3 DNA reads TGTGCCACCAGCAGAGATGGGCGGGGGGCGATGAACACTGAAGCTTTCTTT. It is translated as CATSRDGRGAMNTEAFF.

The gene calls are TRBV28 and TRBJ2-1, with D perhaps TRBD1 (5 bases). The V gene lost 3 bases and the J gene lost 0 bases, with 12 bases spanning the gap. The CDR3 is 16 amino acids. Looked up from germline, CDR1 is MDHEN and CDR2 is SYDVKM. The CDR3 loop reads CASSFRGLGSYNEQFF. CDR3 coding DNA: TGTGCCAGCAGTTTTAGGGGCTTAGGCTCCTACAATGAGCAGTTCTTC. Full variable domain (outside the CDR3, taken from reference TRBV28 and TRBJ2-1): DVKVTQSSRYLVKRTGEKVFLECVQDMDHENMFWYRQDPGLGLRLIYFSYDVKMKEKGDIPEGYSVSREKKERFSLILESASTNQTSMYLCASSFRGLGSYNEQFFGPGTRLTVL.

This chain joins TRBV7-9 and TRBJ2-3; D is possibly TRBD2 (7 bases). The CDR3 runs to 18 residues. The germline V and J ends were trimmed by 10 bases and 2 bases, with 28 bases remaining between them. The V gene's germline CDR1 is SEHNR and CDR2 FQNEAQ (reference sequence). Here the CDR3 DNA reads TGTGCCACCCACCTCGGGGGGCTACGAACCATAAACACAGATACGCAGTATTTT. Its translation: CATHLGGLRTINTDTQYF. Complete variable domain (other parts from reference TRBV7-9 and TRBJ2-3): DTGVSQNPRHKITKRGQNVTFRCDPISEHNRLYWYRQTLGQGPEFLTYFQNEAQLEKSRLLSDRFSAERPKGSFSTLEIQRTEQGDSAMYLCATHLGGLRTINTDTQYFGPGTRLTVL.

The chain has TRBV5-4 and TRBJ2-5; no firm D call. Deletions cut 3 bases from V and 4 bases from J, with 13 bases between. The CDR3 length is 14 residues. Germline V CDR1 and CDR2: SGHNT, YYREEE (reference sequence). The CDR3 sequence is CASSSATGGETQYF. In nucleotides, the CDR3 is TGTGCCAGCAGCTCGGCGACCGGCGGAGAGACCCAGTACTTC. The variable domain in full, completed from reference TRBV5-4 and TRBJ2-5, reads ETGVTQSPTHLIKTRGQQVTLRCSSQSGHNTVSWYQQALGQGPQFIFQYYREEENGRGNFPPRFSGLQFPNYSSELNVNALELDDSALYLCASSSATGGETQYFGPGTRLLVL.

A word on this clonotype: A read error is possible here, since a much larger clone lies one base away. V gene TRBV20-1 combines with J gene TRBJ1-2; a weak D match, TRBD1 (5 bases). Deletions cut 3 bases from V and 9 bases from J, with 32 bases between. The CDR3 has 18 amino acids. Germline lookup yields CDR1 DFQATT and CDR2 SNEGSKA (reference sequence). CDR3 DNA sequence: TGCAGTGCTAGCTCGGTCCAGTGGGGCAGGGTACCTTTTTATTGCTACACCTTC. Its translation: CSASSVQWGRVPFYCYTF.

Ten or more counts support this clonotype. The chain recombines TRBV6-1 with TRBJ2-3; 7 nucleotides match TRBD1. This CDR3 region has 14 residues. The V and J ends lost 5 bases and 1 base, in that order; junction bases with no gene match: 3. Germline lookup yields CDR1 MNHNS and CDR2 SASEGT. The CDR3, as DNA: TGTGCCAGCAGTTGGACAGGCCGCACAGATACGCAGTATTTT. Translating gives CASSWTGRTDTQYF.

This clonotype was observed a handful of times. V is TRBV20-1 and J is TRBJ2-1, with a weak D call TRBD2 (6 bases). Germline CDR1 and CDR2: DFQATT and SNEGSKA (reference sequence). The V end lost 6 bases, the J end lost 7 bases, and 16 bases lay between the germline ends. CDR3 length: 13 amino acids. The CDR3 spells CSARDSVGNEQFF. The CDR3 bases are TGCAGTGCCCGGGACTCTGTGGGGAATGAGCAGTTCTTC.

This clonotype was seen more than once but under ten times. This chain links TRBV14 with TRBJ2-1; weak D call: TRBD1 (5 bases). The V end lost 3 bases, the J end lost 0 bases, and 9 bases lay between the germline ends. The CDR3 is made up of 15 amino acids. Germline V gene sequence: CDR1 SGHDN, CDR2 FVKESK. CDR3 amino acids: CASSHSDSSYNEQFF. In DNA, the CDR3 is TGTGCCAGCAGCCACAGTGACAGCTCCTACAATGAGCAGTTCTTC.

The chain combines TRBV7-2 with TRBJ2-1; D gene ambiguous. Looked up from germline, CDR1 is SGHTA and CDR2 is FQGNSA. The V gene lost 1 base and the J gene lost 6 bases, with 7 bases spanning the gap. The CDR3 extends over 13 amino acids. CDR3 sequence: CASSLDPANEQFF. CDR3 DNA: TGTGCCAGCAGCTTAGACCCAGCCAATGAGCAGTTCTTC. Variable domain in full (rest from reference TRBV7-2 and TRBJ2-1): GAGVSQSPSNKVTEKGKDVELRCDPISGHTALYWYRQSLGQGLEFLIYFQGNSAPDKSGLPSDRFSAERTGGSVSTLTIQRTQQEDSAVYLCASSLDPANEQFFGPGTRLTVL.

This clonotype was seen more than once but under ten times. The chain recombines TRBV4-1 with TRBJ2-3; D may correspond to TRBD1 or TRBD2 (5 bases each). The V gene lost 2 bases and the J gene lost 0 bases, with 12 bases spanning the gap. The CDR3 is 16 amino acids. The germline V gene encodes CDR1 MGHRA and CDR2 YSYEKL. The DNA of the CDR3 is TGCGCCAGCAGCCAACATGGGACGGATAGCACAGATACGCAGTATTTT. Translation: CASSQHGTDSTDTQYF.

The chain employs TRBV7-2 and TRBJ2-7; 7 positions match TRBD1. J lost 3 bases, V lost 4 bases, and 6 bases had no gene match. Germline V lookup: CDR1 SGHTA, CDR2 FQGNSA. The length of the CDR3 is 14 residues. The CDR3 DNA reads as TGTGCCAGCAGCTACGGACCAGGGGGCTACGAGCAGTACTTC. It specifies CASSYGPGGYEQYF. Supplemented by reference TRBV7-2 and TRBJ2-7, the full variable domain reads GAGVSQSPSNKVTEKGKDVELRCDPISGHTALYWYRQSLGQGLEFLIYFQGNSAPDKSGLPSDRFSAERTGGSVSTLTIQRTQQEDSAVYLCASSYGPGGYEQYFGPGTRLTVT.

The V and J genes are TRBV20-1 and TRBJ2-7, with 11 positions matching TRBD1. This CDR3 contains 13 residues. The trim removed 7 bases at V and 2 bases at J, leaving 4 bases unmatched. Germline V gene data show CDR1 as DFQATT and CDR2 as SNEGSKA (reference sequence). CDR3 sequence reads: CSVGQGAPYEQYF. CDR3 coding DNA: TGCAGTGTCGGACAGGGGGCGCCCTACGAGCAGTACTTC.

Many counts were recorded for this clonotype. The rearrangement links TRBV28 to TRBJ1-4; D call uncertain. In germline, CDR1 is MDHEN, CDR2 SYDVKM. This CDR3 has 16 residues. The V end was cut by 3 bases, the J end by 2 bases, with 13 bases between. The CDR3 region has the DNA TGTGCCAGCAGTTTGTATTTTGGCAGCACTAATGAAAAACTGTTTTTT. This encodes CASSLYFGSTNEKLFF.

This chain connects TRBV10-3 to TRBJ1-1, with D maybe TRBD1 (5 bases). Trimming left V 4 bases short and J 6 bases short, with 15 bases between. CDR1 and CDR2 (germline): ENHRY, SYGVKD. This CDR3 has 14 amino acids. DNA of the CDR3: TGTGCCATCAGTGCACAGGATGGCTTGCCTGAAGCTTTCTTT. Amino acid sequence: CAISAQDGLPEAFF.

This clonotype was observed a handful of times. The J gene is TRBJ1-1, the V gene TRBV20-1; tentative D call: TRBD1 (5 bases). The V gene's germline CDR1 is DFQATT and CDR2 SNEGSKA (reference sequence). The V and J ends lost 2 bases and 3 bases respectively, with 19 bases between them. CDR3 length: 16 residues. The CDR3 is CSARSAGRGPYTEAFF. The DNA of the CDR3 is TGCAGTGCTAGAAGTGCGGGGCGGGGACCTTACACTGAAGCTTTCTTT.

This clonotype was recorded many times. The rearrangement joins TRBV4-3 to TRBJ1-5; D may be TRBD1 (5 bases). The V and J ends lost 0 bases and 3 bases respectively, with 9 bases between them. Germline V gene data show CDR1 as LGHNA and CDR2 as YSLEER. This CDR3 is 15 amino acids long. The CDR3 sequence: CASSQDTTVNQPQHF. DNA for the CDR3: TGCGCCAGCAGCCAAGATACGACAGTCAATCAGCCCCAGCATTTT.

Details on this clonotype: A clone one base away is much larger, so this may be a read error. The CDR3 does not close with the conserved phenylalanine or tryptophan, likely indicating a read error. The chain is built from TRBV27 and TRBJ2-2; 9 positions agree with TRBD1. V lost 7 bases and J lost 3; bases outside the gene matches: 9. In germline, CDR1 is MNHEY, CDR2 SMNVEV (reference sequence). This CDR3 region has 16 residues. The CDR3: CASIATGGFHTGELFS. CDR3 nucleotide sequence: TGTGCCAGCATTGCGACAGGGGGGTTTCACACCGGGGAGCTGTTTTCT.

A single count supports this clonotype. This may come from a read error, since a much larger clone is one base off. The chain couples TRBV7-2 to TRBJ2-3, with TRBD2 identical over 8 bases. Germline assignment: CDR1 SGHTA and CDR2 FQGNSA. Trimming at V came to 2 bases and at J to 3 bases, leaving 4 bases not matched to a gene. The CDR3 runs to 15 residues. The CDR3 nucleotides read TGTGCCAGCAGCTTACCTAGCGGGTTTACAGATACGCAGTATTTT. Amino acid sequence: CASSLPSGFTDTQYF.

This clonotype was picked up one time. This chain joins TRBV11-2 and TRBJ1-5; maybe TRBD1 (6 bases). The V end was cut by 4 bases, the J end by 4 bases, with 17 bases between. Per germline, CDR1 SGHAT and CDR2 FQNNGV. The CDR3 is made up of 16 amino acids. CDR3 sequence: CASSSTKGGSNQPQHF. The CDR3 region has the DNA TGTGCCAGCAGCTCGACCAAGGGGGGATCTAATCAGCCCCAGCATTTT.

This clonotype showed up just a few times. The CDR3 nucleotides are TGTGCCAGCAGCTCAACGGGGACAGGGGATGAAAAACTGTTTTTT. Translating gives CASSSTGTGDEKLFF. The chain couples TRBV7-2 to TRBJ1-4, with 10 bases that match TRBD1. CDR3 size: 15 residues. Per the germline V gene, CDR1 is SGHTA and CDR2 is FQGNSA. J lost 6 bases, V lost 4 bases, and 5 bases had no gene match.

This clonotype came up many times. The J gene is TRBJ1-1, the V gene TRBV27; no definite D call. Germline CDR1 reads MNHEY; CDR2 reads SMNVEV (reference sequence). The CDR3 is made up of 16 amino acids. The ends were cut back, 2 bases at V and 4 bases at J, with 17 bases in the middle. The CDR3 nucleotides read TGTGCCAGCAGTTTAATTCGATTCGGTGGGATCACTGAAGCTTTCTTT. Its translation: CASSLIRFGGITEAFF.

The rearrangement uses TRBV14 and TRBJ2-3; 7 positions match TRBD2. The germline V gene has CDR1 SGHDN and CDR2 FVKESK. After removal of 2 bases from V and 2 bases from J, the junction contained 7 bases not matched to a gene. The CDR3 totals 16 residues. The CDR3 nucleotides read TGTGCCAGCAGCCAAAGCTCCGGGACTACCACAGATACGCAGTATTTT. As protein: CASSQSSGTTTDTQYF.